These T cell receptor beta chains were read from a single sample in a study of breast tumors, draining lymph nodes, adjacent tissues. MiXCR, applied by TCRdb to the multiplex PCR reads, yields one record per CDR3 protein. The table records some 25,000 distinct CDR3 sequences, roughly 20% of them present only once. The sample comprised breast tumor tissue. The receptor set was obtained from a female donor with breast cancer. Some clones in this sample may be carry-over from other donors' samples. Each CDR3 is given with its conserved first and last residue. D genes are given only for firm matches.

TRBV20-1	TRBJ2-7	NA	CSARDPAGIIGSEQYF
TRBV7-6	TRBJ2-7	NA	CASSSDSDEQYF
TRBV6-5	TRBJ1-2	NA	CASSPSGETYGYTF
TRBV7-9	TRBJ1-2	NA	CASSSAPVRGYTF
TRBV5-1	TRBJ2-3	NA	CATKQDGGTDTQYF
TRBV20-1	TRBJ1-1	NA	CSARRMNTEAFF
TRBV2	TRBJ2-7	NA	CASSELENYEQYF
TRBV28	TRBJ2-2	NA	CASGFAVVNTGELFF
TRBV2	TRBJ2-1	NA	CASSAGTAQQFF
TRBV5-4	TRBJ1-2	NA	CASSSDQGSYGYTF
TRBV30	TRBJ2-7	TRBD1	CAWTQGGPGEQYF
TRBV7-9	TRBJ1-2	NA	CASSLSWSYGYTF
TRBV7-8	TRBJ2-7	TRBD2	CASSSPPGTSGRSYEQYF
TRBV5-1	TRBJ2-3	TRBD2	CASSLGLAGEGTDTQYF
TRBV19	TRBJ1-5	NA	CASSKKSFNQPQHF
TRBV7-8	TRBJ1-1	NA	CASSISDTNTEAFF
TRBV11-2	TRBJ2-7	TRBD1	CASNQGANPYEQYF
TRBV27	TRBJ2-7	NA	CASGEDTSRGYDEQYF
TRBV28	TRBJ1-4	NA	CASSRIGGNEKLFF
TRBV9	TRBJ2-6	NA	CASSALVRANVLTF
TRBV20-1	TRBJ1-5	TRBD1	CSARDYRGTLSNQPQHF
TRBV7-2	TRBJ2-5	NA	CASSPSGGAQETQYF
TRBV27	TRBJ2-1	TRBD2	CASSPSGLAGGGGEQFF
TRBV20-1	TRBJ2-7	TRBD2	CSAPSGGSVSYEQYF
TRBV6-6	TRBJ2-7	TRBD2	CASTAWGGDYEQYF
TRBV2	TRBJ1-4	TRBD1	CASRRDRLNEKLFF
TRBV28	TRBJ2-7	TRBD1	CASRLGQSYEQYF
TRBV6-1	TRBJ2-3	NA	CASSEGYWALGVQEADTQYF
TRBV28	TRBJ1-2	NA	CASIPGGLFYGYTF
TRBV3-1	TRBJ2-7	TRBD2	CASSQGSNFGGRASEQYF
TRBV7-2	TRBJ2-5	NA	CASRRGAYRETQYF
TRBV4-1	TRBJ2-3	NA	CASARGMTDTQYF
TRBV29-1	TRBJ2-1	NA	CSVLPGPRQFF
TRBV27	TRBJ1-5	NA	CASSLSSGGGYYQPQHF
TRBV24-1	TRBJ2-1	NA	CATSDTGLEQFF